The 29 T cell receptor beta chains given below trace back to one sample, sequenced in a study of CD8+ T cells in alopecia areata. TCR sequencing used cDNA made by reverse transcription of extracted RNA. Sequenced by immunoSEQ multiplex PCR; TCRdb stores in-frame clones only, minus some. This sample comprises 250,000 or so clones, none seen once only. Cells pooled from cutaneous lymph nodes were sorted on CD4, CD8alpha, NKG2D, NKG2ACE and other markers. Sequenced: CD4+ T cells sorted from a lymph node. Every receptor here comes from a C3H/HeJ mouse with alopecia areata. Mouse strain MHC haplotype: H2-k.

This clone has more than one count but fewer than ten. Mouse gene names apply. Read coverage stops 4 residues before the CDR3 terminus; the germline J gene supplies the remainder. The chain employs TRBV13-1 and TRBJ1-1; 7 bases map to TRBD1. The CDR3 covers 12 residues. CDR1 NSHNY and CDR2 SYGAGN come from the germline V gene. The chain's CDR3 is CASSQTGREVFF. The sequenced CDR3 bases are TGTGCCAGCAGTCAGACAGGGAGA.

Details on this clone: The genes are named according to mouse. The CDR3 end falls 4 residues outside the read, so it is completed with the germline J gene. This chain joins TRBV5 and TRBJ2-4; no clear D gene. The germline V and J ends were trimmed by 2 bases and 2 bases, with 2 bases remaining between them. Looked up from germline, CDR1 is LGHNA and CDR2 is YNLKQL (reference sequence). There are 12 residues in the CDR3. The CDR3 region is CASSQNQNTLYF. The CDR3 bases that were read are TGTGCCAGCAGCCAAAATCAAAAC.

The table lists this clone with a few counts. Gene names denote mouse genes. The sequenced fragment ends 4 residues before the CDR3 boundary, so the rest is inferred from the germline J gene. The genes are TRBV19 and TRBJ2-7, with a weak D call TRBD1 (5 bases). Trimming removed 0 bases at V and 0 bases at J, with 7 bases between. The CDR3 runs 14 residues. CDR1 FNHDT and CDR2 SITEND come from the germline V gene (reference sequence). CDR3 DNA (partial): TGTGCCAGCAGTATAGACAGGCACTCCTAT. Translating gives CASSIDRHSY. The full-length CDR3 reads as CASSIDRHSYEQYF.

A word on this clone: Gene names denote mouse genes. The sequenced fragment ends 4 residues before the CDR3 boundary, so the rest is inferred from the germline J gene. This chain joins TRBV13-1 and TRBJ2-1; TRBD1 is a possible D gene (6 bases). Germline lookup yields CDR1 NSHNY and CDR2 SYGAGN. CDR3 length equals 14 residues. V was pared by 2 bases and J by 1 base, with 7 bases between. The sequenced CDR3 bases are TGTGCCAGCAGTGAAGGGACAAACTATGCT. This sequence encodes CASSEGTNYA. Given in full, the CDR3 is CASSEGTNYAEQFF.

Notes on this clone: Possible read error: a much larger clone is one base away. The gene names here belong to mouse. The read halts 4 residues ahead of the CDR3 end, with the missing end drawn from the germline J gene. The identical CDR3 is also encoded by other nucleotide sequences in the sample. The chain has TRBV13-3 and TRBJ2-3; 9 bases line up with TRBD1. The germline V gene has CDR1 NNHDY and CDR2 SYVADS. This CDR3 spans 15 amino acids. J lost 0 bases, V lost 3 bases, and 2 bases had no gene match. CDR3 bases read: TGTGCCAGCAGTGGGACAGGGGCTAGTGCAGAA. Translation: CASSGTGASAE. Given in full, the CDR3 is CASSGTGASAETLYF.

For this clone: The genes are named according to mouse. The observed sequence ends 4 residues before the CDR3 terminus, with the missing tail filled in from the germline J gene. The chain links TRBV31 to TRBJ1-2; a possible D gene is TRBD1 (6 bases). V lost 0 bases and J lost 4, with 12 bases in between. The CDR3 is 14 residues long. Germline V gene data show CDR1 as GKSSPN and CDR2 as SITVG. The sequenced part of the CDR3 DNA is TGTGCCTGGAGTCTAGAACAGGGAGGCTCC. Protein: CAWSLEQGGS. The whole CDR3 sequence is CAWSLEQGGSDYTF. The full variable domain, completed using reference TRBV31 and TRBJ1-2, is AQTIHQWPVAEIKAVGSPLSLGCTIKGKSSPNLYWYWQATGGTLQQLFYSITVGQVESVVQLNLSASRPKDDQFILSTEKLLLSHSGFYLCAWSLEQGGSDYTFGSGTRLLVI.

This clone was detected only a few times. Germline and genes: mouse. Sequencing ends 4 residues short of the CDR3 end; the germline J gene provides the rest. J is TRBJ1-1 and V is TRBV13-3; D perhaps matches TRBD1 (6 bases). This CDR3 contains 17 residues. Trimming removed 0 bases at V and 3 bases at J, with 18 bases between. Germline V gives CDR1 NNHDY, CDR2 SYVADS. The CDR3 protein is CASSDAEGGRRYTEVFF. The sequenced part of the CDR3 DNA is TGTGCCAGCAGTGATGCAGAGGGGGGGCGCAGATACACA.

This clone has more than one count but fewer than ten. Gene names and germline match the mouse. With the read ending 4 residues before the CDR3 end, the germline J gene is used to fill in that end. V gene TRBV19 combines with J gene TRBJ1-1, with TRBD1 identical over 11 bases. Trimming took 6 bases from V and 3 from J; bases not matched to a gene: 4. The V gene's germline CDR1 is FNHDT and CDR2 SITEND (reference sequence). The CDR3 length is 14 residues. The covered CDR3 bases are TGTGCCAGCACCGGGACAGGGGGTCACACA. Amino acid sequence: CASTGTGGHT. The CDR3 reads in full as CASTGTGGHTEVFF.

There are many counts of this clone. The genes and germline here are from mouse. With the read ending 4 residues before the CDR3 end, the germline J gene is used to fill in that end. The chain joins TRBV14 to TRBJ2-5; D unclear. The CDR3 runs 10 residues. The germline V gene encodes CDR1 SGHDT and CDR2 FRDEAV. The CDR3 is CASSKDTQYF. Partial CDR3 DNA: TGTGCCAGCAGCAAAGAC.

This clone was seen only a few times. The genes are named according to mouse. The read is 4 residues too short to cover the CDR3 end, so that end is filled in from the germline J gene. The V and J genes are TRBV31 and TRBJ2-1; D uncertain. The V and J ends lost 0 bases and 3 bases respectively, with 6 bases between them. This CDR3 has 13 amino acids. Germline CDR1 reads GKSSPN; CDR2 reads SITVG. The sequenced part of the CDR3 DNA is TGTGCCTGGAGTCTGGGGTTCTATGCT. Translation: CAWSLGFYA. The full CDR3 protein reads CAWSLGFYAEQFF.

Concerning this clone itself: The gene names given are mouse names. The part of the CDR3 DNA that was read is TGTGCCAGCAGCGAGGGGGCTAGTGCAGAA. It is translated as CASSEGASAE. The full CDR3 sequence reads CASSEGASAETLYF. The V gene is TRBV13-1, the J gene TRBJ2-3; TRBD1 might be the D (7 bases). Sequencing ends 4 residues short of the CDR3 end; the germline J gene provides the rest. The CDR3 loop spans 14 amino acids. The ends were cut back, 5 bases at V and 0 bases at J, with 10 bases in the middle. The germline CDR1 and CDR2 sequences are NSHNY and SYGAGN.

About this clone itself: The genes are named according to mouse. This chain's CDR3 is CASSERLGSRAETLYF. Partial CDR3 DNA: TGTGCCAGCAGTGAAAGACTGGGTTCTCGTGCAGAA. V and J are TRBV13-3 and TRBJ2-3; 7 nucleotides match TRBD2. The read comes to an end 4 residues before the CDR3 does, leaving the germline J gene to fill in the end. Germline assignment: CDR1 NNHDY and CDR2 SYVADS. V shed 2 bases, J shed 1 base, and the junction held 7 bases outside the gene matches. The CDR3 covers 16 residues.

This clone was counted only a few times. The gene symbols are mouse symbols. The read ends 4 residues shy of where the CDR3 ends; the end is completed using the germline J gene. The V gene is TRBV14, the J gene TRBJ2-5; 7 bases fit TRBD2. This CDR3 region has 14 residues. Per germline, CDR1 SGHDT and CDR2 FRDEAV. The V segment lost 5 bases and the J segment 3 bases; nucleotides outside the gene matches: 6. The sequenced part of the CDR3 DNA is TGTGCCAGCAGCCGACTGGGAGAACAAGAC. Amino acids: CASSRLGEQD. The whole CDR3 sequence is CASSRLGEQDTQYF.

Concerning this clone: Gene and germline names: mouse. The read gets to within 4 residues of the CDR3 end, and the germline J gene fills in the rest. J is TRBJ2-5 and V is TRBV13-2; D remains unclear. Germline CDR1 and CDR2: NNHNN and SYGAGS (reference sequence). The CDR3 consists of 12 residues. The sequenced CDR3 bases are TGTGCCAGCGGTGAACTCAAAGAC. Translation: CASGELKD. The whole CDR3 sequence is CASGELKDTQYF.

Concerning this clone itself: These gene names are mouse names. The DNA ends 4 residues before the CDR3 does, and the rest of the CDR3 is filled in from the germline J gene. This same CDR3 is encoded by further DNA sequences in the sample. The V and J genes are TRBV13-2 and TRBJ2-5, with TRBD1 matching 9 bases. The germline CDR1 and CDR2 sequences are NNHNN and SYGAGS (reference sequence). The CDR3 sequence is 14 residues long. This chain's CDR3 is CASGEGTGRDTQYF. The sequenced part of the CDR3 DNA is TGTGCCAGCGGTGAGGGGACAGGGAGGGAC.

Regarding this clone: The gene symbols are mouse symbols. The missing CDR3 end, 4 residues past where the read stops, is filled in from the germline J gene. The rearrangement joins TRBV1 to TRBJ1-2, with D perhaps TRBD1 (5 bases). Germline V gives CDR1 NSQYPW, CDR2 LRSPGD (reference sequence). V shed 1 base and J shed 1 base, with 10 bases lying between them. The CDR3 runs 15 residues. The part of the CDR3 DNA that was read is TGCACCTGCAGTGCAGTGTCAGGGAAAAACTCC. This gives the protein CTCSAVSGKNS. The complete CDR3 protein is CTCSAVSGKNSDYTF.

Comment on this clone: Gene names follow the mouse nomenclature. The read ends 4 residues before the CDR3 terminus; that terminus is restored from the germline J gene. Other DNA sequences of this sample code for an identical CDR3. This sequence joins TRBV1 and TRBJ2-7; TRBD2 agrees at 8 bases. The CDR3 sequence is 15 residues long. Per germline, CDR1 NSQYPW and CDR2 LRSPGD (reference sequence). This chain's CDR3 is CTCSADWGGRDEQYF. The CDR3 DNA, read in part, is TGCACCTGCAGTGCAGATTGGGGGGGGCGCGAT.

This clone has more than one count but fewer than ten. Gene labels here are mouse ones. The CDR3 DNA, read in part, is TGTGCCAGCTCTCTCGGGGGGCGCGACCAAGAC. Amino acid sequence: CASSLGGRDQD. Given in full, the CDR3 is CASSLGGRDQDTQYF. This sequence joins TRBV12-1 and TRBJ2-5; tentatively, D is TRBD2 (7 bases). Read coverage stops 4 residues before the CDR3 terminus; the germline J gene supplies the remainder. This CDR3 has 15 amino acids. Germline V gives CDR1 SGHSN, CDR2 HYEKVE. V lost 0 bases and J lost 1, with 10 bases in between.

This clone appeared a few times. All gene names here are mouse names. The observed sequence ends 4 residues before the CDR3 terminus, with the missing tail filled in from the germline J gene. This chain connects TRBV13-1 to TRBJ2-2; the D is unclear. The CDR3 has 15 amino acids. Trimming removed 0 bases from V and 4 bases from J, with 10 bases in between. Germline V gives CDR1 NSHNY, CDR2 SYGAGN. The CDR3 DNA, read in part, is TGTGCCAGCAGTGATGCAGCTGGTGGCACCGGG. The encoded protein is CASSDAAGGTG. In full, the CDR3 reads CASSDAAGGTGQLYF.

This clone was observed a few times. Gene names follow the mouse nomenclature. The read ends 4 residues before the CDR3 terminus; that terminus is restored from the germline J gene. Additional DNA sequences in this sample encode the identical CDR3. This chain links TRBV31 with TRBJ2-2, with D tentatively TRBD2 (6 bases). This CDR3 spans 15 amino acids. Germline V lookup: CDR1 GKSSPN, CDR2 SITVG. V was trimmed by 0 bases and J by 0 bases, leaving 8 bases between them. The CDR3 is CAWSLWGTNTGQLYF. The sequenced part of the CDR3 DNA is TGTGCCTGGAGTCTGTGGGGGACAAACACCGGG.

A word on this clone: The gene names given are mouse names. The CDR3 end lies 4 residues beyond the end of the read and is filled in from the germline J gene. The rearrangement joins TRBV13-1 to TRBJ2-2; D gene ambiguous. Trimming cost V 0 bases and J 0 bases, with 6 bases left between them. The CDR3 is 15 amino acids. The V gene's germline CDR1 is NSHNY and CDR2 SYGAGN. The chain's CDR3 is CASSDVQANTGQLYF. CDR3 DNA (partial): TGTGCCAGCAGTGATGTACAAGCAAACACCGGG.

Note on this clone: Germline and genes here are mouse. With the read ending 4 residues before the CDR3 end, the germline J gene is used to fill in that end. The chain combines TRBV31 with TRBJ1-2; 9 positions match TRBD1. The CDR3 spans 13 residues. V gave up 3 bases and J gave up 1 base; unmatched junction bases: 0. Looked up from germline, CDR1 is GKSSPN and CDR2 is SITVG. The DNA read from the CDR3 is TGTGCCTGGAGGGGACAGGGAAACTCC. It encodes CAWRGQGNS. The whole CDR3 is CAWRGQGNSDYTF.

With respect to this clone: Gene names are the mouse ones. Read data end 4 residues before the CDR3 end; the end is taken from the germline J gene. V and J are TRBV5 and TRBJ2-2; 9 nucleotides line up with TRBD2. V lost 5 bases and J lost 3; bases outside the gene matches: 1. Per the germline V gene, CDR1 is LGHNA and CDR2 is YNLKQL (reference sequence). CDR3 length: 14 residues. The sequenced CDR3 bases are TGTGCCAGCAGCAGGGACTGGGACACCGGG. Amino acid sequence: CASSRDWDTG. The full CDR3 protein reads CASSRDWDTGQLYF.

For this clone: Germline and genes: mouse. The read is 4 residues too short to cover the CDR3 end, so that end is filled in from the germline J gene. The rearrangement uses TRBV13-1 and TRBJ2-5, with D perhaps matching TRBD2 (7 bases). V was trimmed by 0 bases and J by 3 bases, leaving 11 bases between them. Germline CDR1 reads NSHNY; CDR2 reads SYGAGN. This CDR3 is 15 amino acids long. The part of the CDR3 DNA that was read is TGTGCCAGCAGTGATGCGGGGGGCTTTCAAGAC. Protein product: CASSDAGGFQD. The entire CDR3 sequence reads CASSDAGGFQDTQYF.

This clone has more than one count but fewer than ten. The listed genes are named as in mouse. The sequenced fragment ends 4 residues before the CDR3 boundary, so the rest is inferred from the germline J gene. The sample has other DNA sequences that encode this CDR3 too. This chain connects TRBV12-1 to TRBJ1-2; possibly TRBD1 for D (6 bases). CDR3 size: 14 residues. Germline-derived CDR1 and CDR2 are SGHSN and HYEKVE. V was cut by 1 base and J by 0 bases, with 8 bases left in between. The CDR3 bases that were read are TGTGCCAGCTCTCTGGGGACATCAAACTCC. Translation: CASSLGTSNS. The CDR3 as a whole reads CASSLGTSNSDYTF.

Points on this clone: The gene names given are mouse names. The read comes to an end 4 residues before the CDR3 does, leaving the germline J gene to fill in the end. The chain links TRBV13-3 to TRBJ2-5, with D perhaps TRBD2 (6 bases). CDR1 is NNHDY and CDR2 is SYVADS in the germline V gene. This CDR3 contains 14 residues. Trimming cost V 4 bases and J 1 base, with 10 bases left between them. The CDR3 loop is CASSFLGYQDTQYF. The DNA read from the CDR3 is TGTGCCAGCAGTTTTCTGGGGTACCAAGAC.

The table lists this clone with a few counts. Mouse gene names and germline throughout. The read is 4 residues too short to cover the CDR3 end, so that end is filled in from the germline J gene. This CDR3 is also generated by other DNA sequences in the sample. The chain links TRBV31 to TRBJ2-5; tentatively, D is TRBD1 (5 bases). The CDR3 runs to 13 residues. Trimming took 0 bases from V and 2 from J, leaving 6 bases between them. Germline V lookup: CDR1 GKSSPN, CDR2 SITVG. CDR3 DNA (partial): TGTGCCTGGAGTCTCCAGGGCCAAGAC. Its translation is CAWSLQGQD. The entire CDR3 protein reads CAWSLQGQDTQYF.

This clone was detected a few times. Gene names denote mouse genes. The CDR3 is cut off 4 residues early in the read; its end comes from the germline J gene. Other DNA sequences in this sample translate to the same CDR3. The rearrangement joins TRBV1 to TRBJ2-1, with D perhaps given as TRBD1 or TRBD2 (5 bases each). Germline-derived CDR1 and CDR2 are NSQYPW and LRSPGD (reference sequence). This CDR3 region has 14 residues. Trimming cost V 1 base and J 5 bases, with 9 bases left between them. The part of the CDR3 DNA that was read is TGCACCTGCAGTGCAGGGGGCGCCGATGCT. This gives the protein CTCSAGGADA. The full CDR3 protein reads CTCSAGGADAEQFF.

Details on this clone: The genes are named according to mouse. The missing CDR3 end, 4 residues past where the read stops, is filled in from the germline J gene. V and J are TRBV1 and TRBJ2-4; 12 positions agree with TRBD2. Losses at the gene ends were 3 bases for V and 0 bases for J; bases not matched to a gene: 4. The germline V gene has CDR1 NSQYPW and CDR2 LRSPGD (reference sequence). This CDR3 spans 17 amino acids. CDR3 sequence: CTCSAGTGGPSQNTLYF. The CDR3 DNA, read in part, is TGCACCTGCAGTGCCGGGACTGGGGGGCCTAGTCAAAAC. The full variable domain, completed using reference TRBV1 and TRBJ2-4, is VTLLEQNPRWRLVPRGQAVNLRCILKNSQYPWMSWYQQDLQKQLQWLFTLRSPGDKEVKSLPGADYLATRVTDTELRLQVANMSQGRTLYCTCSAGTGGPSQNTLYFGAGTRLSVL.